This TCR beta chain was identified during a study of blood T cells in healthy people across ages (dated by TCRdb to the mid-2010s). For context, the study as a whole: In model experiments, roughly one uniquely barcoded TCR beta cDNA molecule per two T cells was captured by template switching. To track age-related changes in TCR beta repertoire diversity, the study relied on deep sequencing normalized with unique cDNA molecular identifiers. Donors were grouped into four age groups: young (average 16 years), middle-aged (over 35), aged (roughly 67) and long-lived (around 80). To avoid experimental bias, donors of different ages were spread randomly across the sequencing lanes. Using the same blood draw, the study looked at two additional independent replicas of 1 million unique cDNA reads for two donors, one aged 18 to 30 and the other aged 80 or older.

Donors were a few dozen systemically healthy Caucasian individuals from Russia aged roughly 6 to 90 years. Around 9.8 milliliters of peripheral blood were collected from each donor into EDTA-treated Vacutainer tubes. Ficoll-Paque density-gradient centrifugation was used to isolate PBMCs, with at least 7 million obtained per sample. Trizol reagent was used to extract total RNA from the PBMCs, yielding at least 6 micrograms per sample. Naive CD45RAhigh/CD27high T cell percentages were measured by flow cytometry on a PBMC aliquot from every donor. Overall study results and their limits: Because donor CMV infection status was unknown, age-related changes in expanded clonotypes were potentially confounded. Compared with the aged group, more naive CD4+ T cells, fewer expanded clones and increased TCR diversity were shown by the long-lived group, suggesting age selection. Since profiling was done on bulk unsorted PBMCs, naive and antigen-experienced compartments could not be conclusively compared. As age increased, observed TCR beta diversity per million T cells dropped in a roughly linear way, and a significant reduction was already evident by age roughly 36. Estimates of total diversity based on one million sequenced T cells were considered lower bounds and underestimates. Observed TCR beta diversity correlated strongly with the percentage of naive T cells measured by flow cytometry.

The library was prepared using 5' RACE. Sequencing was carried out with an Illumina HiSeq 2500. A second PCR of about 7 to 12 cycles was run with a J-beta primer mix and a sample-barcoded 5' primer. A template-switch 5' adaptor carrying 12 random nucleotides introduced a unique molecular identifier onto each TCR beta cDNA molecule. Each sample yielded at least 3 million CDR3-containing paired-end reads. First-strand cDNA synthesis was performed from all RNA using the Mint cDNA synthesis kit, with priming by a TRBC-specific oligonucleotide. All cDNA was treated with uracil-DNA glycosylase and then went through a first 18-cycle PCR with the universal primers M1SS and BC2_uni_R. Under the source paper's analysis protocol: For normalization, 1 million high-quality reads, each with a distinct molecular identifier, were randomly selected from each sample. Reads with shared molecular identifiers were discarded instead of being binned into consensus sequences. CDR3 identification, clonotype clustering and error correction used MiTCR with a Q25 quality threshold and the strictest error-elimination algorithm. Lower-bound total TCR beta diversity was estimated with a nonparametric unseen species model using Euler transformation. TCRdb trimmed public reads at Q25 via fastp, called clones via MiXCR and kept in-frame beta chains. Here each entry gathers all rows of one CDR3 protein and keeps the most common genes and DNA. It is TCRdb's table, rather than the study itself, that gives the V and J calls and clone size. The sample table records about 1,600,000 distinct CDR3 sequences; roughly 40% of these occur just once. The ten largest clones represent roughly 8.2% of the sample.

In regard to this clonotype: Its antigen has not been determined. Base qualities were left out, and no much larger clone turns up one base away.

Material: blood. This clonotype was sampled from a woman aged 18-35 years in good health.

Here the CDR3 is given as CASSLGNSGNTIYF. The nucleotide sequence reads TGCGCCAGCAGCTTGGGCAACTCTGGAAACACCATATATTTT. The rearranged segments are TRBV5-1 and TRBJ1-3; no D gene is confidently identified. The germline V gene provides CDR1 SGHRS and CDR2 YFSETQ. The CDR3 has 14 amino acids, counting the end cysteine and phenylalanine. The DNA shown is the 42-base CDR3, in frame from base 1. Cut back by 0 bases and 0 bases, the V and J ends lie 4 bases apart.